This T cell receptor beta chain is from a study of cytomegalovirus exposure and HLA in healthy donors. From germline, CDR1 is SGHAT and CDR2 FQNNGV. Trimming cost V 6 bases and J 4 bases; bases outside gene matches: 7. The CDR3 contains 14 residues. Primers: 60 Vbeta forward and 13 Jbeta reverse. Method: immunoSEQ multiplex PCR; TCRdb's copy keeps in-frame clones and lacks some. The sample holds around 180,000 clones, about 80% seen once. The chain combines TRBV11-2 with TRBJ2-7; 9 bases are shared with TRBD1. The sequence was collected from a man aged 25-45 years in good health and CMV-seropositive. Sequencing was performed on PBMCs. CDR3 bases: TGTGCCAGCAGACAGGGGGCAAATAAATACGAGCAGTACTTC. Protein sequence: CASRQGANKYEQYF.